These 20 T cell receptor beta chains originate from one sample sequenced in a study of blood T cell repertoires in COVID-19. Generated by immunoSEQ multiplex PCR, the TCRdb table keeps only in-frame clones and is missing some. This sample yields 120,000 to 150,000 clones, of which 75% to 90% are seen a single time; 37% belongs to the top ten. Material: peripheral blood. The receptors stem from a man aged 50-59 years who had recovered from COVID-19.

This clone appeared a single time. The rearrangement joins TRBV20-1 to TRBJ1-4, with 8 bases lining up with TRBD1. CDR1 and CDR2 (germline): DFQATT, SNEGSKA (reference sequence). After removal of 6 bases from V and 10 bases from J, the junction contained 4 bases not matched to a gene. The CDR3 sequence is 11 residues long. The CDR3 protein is CSAHDRGKLFF. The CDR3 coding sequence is TGCAGTGCCCACGACAGGGGAAAACTGTTTTTT.

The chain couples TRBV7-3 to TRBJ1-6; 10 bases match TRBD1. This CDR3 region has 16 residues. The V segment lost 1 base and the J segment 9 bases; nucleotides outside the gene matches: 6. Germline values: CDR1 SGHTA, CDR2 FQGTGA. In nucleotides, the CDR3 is TGTGCCAGCAGCTTAAGCGGGGGACAGGGGTTTTCACCCCTCCACTTT. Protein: CASSLSGGQGFSPLHF.

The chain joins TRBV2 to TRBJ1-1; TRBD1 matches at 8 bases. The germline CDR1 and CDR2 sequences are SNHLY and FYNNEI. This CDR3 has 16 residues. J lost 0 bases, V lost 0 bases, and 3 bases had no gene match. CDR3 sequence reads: CASSEADRAVNTEAFF. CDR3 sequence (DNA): TGTGCCAGCAGTGAAGCGGACAGGGCGGTGAACACTGAAGCTTTCTTT. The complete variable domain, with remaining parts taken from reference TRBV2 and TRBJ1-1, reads EPEVTQTPSHQVTQMGQEVILRCVPISNHLYFYWYRQILGQKVEFLVSFYNNEISEKSEIFDDQFSVERPDGSNFTLKIRSTKLEDSAMYFCASSEADRAVNTEAFFGQGTRLTVV.

CDR3 DNA: TGTGCCAGTAGTATCGGGACAGAAGAGACCCAGTACTTC. Translating it yields CASSIGTEETQYF. The rearrangement links TRBV19 to TRBJ2-5; 7 nucleotides match TRBD1. The CDR3 has 13 residues. V gave up 3 bases and J gave up 3 bases; unmatched junction bases: 1. The germline gives CDR1 LNHDA, CDR2 SQIVND (reference sequence).

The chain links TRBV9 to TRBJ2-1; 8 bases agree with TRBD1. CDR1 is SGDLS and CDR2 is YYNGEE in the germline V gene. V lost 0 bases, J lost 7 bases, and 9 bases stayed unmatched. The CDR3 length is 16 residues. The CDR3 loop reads CASSVATGGIWNEQFF. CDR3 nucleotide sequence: TGTGCCAGCAGCGTAGCTACAGGGGGAATTTGGAATGAGCAGTTCTTC.

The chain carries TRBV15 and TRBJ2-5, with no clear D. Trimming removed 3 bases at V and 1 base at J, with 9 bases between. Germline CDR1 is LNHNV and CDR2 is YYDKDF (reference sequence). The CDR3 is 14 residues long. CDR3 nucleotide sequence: TGTGCCACCAGCAGTCGACAAGCCCAAGAGACCCAGTACTTC. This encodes CATSSRQAQETQYF.

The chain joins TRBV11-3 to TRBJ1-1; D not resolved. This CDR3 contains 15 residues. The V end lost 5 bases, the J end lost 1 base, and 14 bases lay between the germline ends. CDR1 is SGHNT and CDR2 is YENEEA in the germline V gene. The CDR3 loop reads CASSPLYWANTEAFF. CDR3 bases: TGTGCCAGCAGCCCTCTGTATTGGGCGAACACTGAAGCTTTCTTT.

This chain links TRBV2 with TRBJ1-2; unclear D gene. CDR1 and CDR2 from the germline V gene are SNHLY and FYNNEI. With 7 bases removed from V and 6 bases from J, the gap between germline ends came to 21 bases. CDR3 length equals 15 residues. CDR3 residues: CASNLLPVPGDGYTF. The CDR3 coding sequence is TGTGCCAGCAACCTCCTGCCGGTTCCTGGTGATGGCTACACCTTC.

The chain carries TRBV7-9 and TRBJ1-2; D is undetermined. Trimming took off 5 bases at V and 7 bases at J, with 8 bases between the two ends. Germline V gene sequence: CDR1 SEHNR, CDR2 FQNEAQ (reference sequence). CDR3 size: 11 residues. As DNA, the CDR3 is TGTGCCAGCAGCCCTTCTCCTGGCTACACCTTC. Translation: CASSPSPGYTF.

The CDR3 is CASSRSGTEQFF. The CDR3 region has the DNA TGTGCCAGCAGCCGTAGCGGCACTGAGCAGTTCTTC. The chain uses TRBV12-3 or TRBV12-4 and TRBJ2-1; maybe TRBD2 (6 bases). The CDR3 length is 12 residues. The V and J ends lost 6 bases and 9 bases respectively, with 12 bases between them.

The CDR3 region is CASSLNEGTGELFF. The DNA of the CDR3 is TGTGCCAGCAGCTTAAACGAGGGCACCGGGGAGCTGTTTTTT. This chain uses TRBV7-2 with TRBJ2-2; D may be TRBD2 (5 bases). V lost 2 bases and J lost 4, with 8 bases in between. The CDR3 is 14 residues long. From germline, CDR1 is SGHTA and CDR2 FQGNSA.

This CDR3 is CAISQGDRGYNEQFF. CDR3 in DNA: TGTGCCATCAGCCAGGGGGACAGGGGCTACAATGAGCAGTTCTTC. The chain links TRBV10-3 to TRBJ2-1; 10 bases line up with TRBD1. J lost 3 bases, V lost 6 bases, and 5 bases had no gene match. The germline V gene encodes CDR1 ENHRY and CDR2 SYGVKD. The CDR3 covers 15 residues.

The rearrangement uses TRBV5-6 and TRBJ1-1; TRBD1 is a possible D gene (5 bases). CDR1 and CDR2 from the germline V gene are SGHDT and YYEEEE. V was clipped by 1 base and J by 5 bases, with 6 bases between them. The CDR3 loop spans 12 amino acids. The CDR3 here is CASSLRGTEAFF. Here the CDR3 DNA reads TGTGCCAGCAGCTTGAGGGGTACTGAAGCTTTCTTT.

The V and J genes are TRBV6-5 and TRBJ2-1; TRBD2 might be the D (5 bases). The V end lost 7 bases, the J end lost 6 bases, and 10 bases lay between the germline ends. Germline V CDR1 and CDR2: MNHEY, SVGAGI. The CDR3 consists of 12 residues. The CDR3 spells CASKRGSNEQFF. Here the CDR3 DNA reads TGTGCCAGCAAACGGGGAAGCAATGAGCAGTTCTTC.

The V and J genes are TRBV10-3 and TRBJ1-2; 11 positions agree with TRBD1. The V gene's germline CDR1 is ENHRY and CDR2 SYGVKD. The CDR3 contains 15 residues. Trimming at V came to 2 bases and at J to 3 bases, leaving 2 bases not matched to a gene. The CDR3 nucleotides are TGTGCCATCAGTGAGAGGGGACAGGGGGACTATGGCTACACCTTC. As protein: CAISERGQGDYGYTF.

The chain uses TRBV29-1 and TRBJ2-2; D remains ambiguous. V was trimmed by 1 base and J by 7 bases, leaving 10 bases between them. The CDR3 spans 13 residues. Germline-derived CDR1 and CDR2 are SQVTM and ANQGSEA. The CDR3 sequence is CSVEGGEVGELFF. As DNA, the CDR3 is TGCAGCGTTGAAGGAGGAGAGGTCGGGGAGCTGTTTTTT.

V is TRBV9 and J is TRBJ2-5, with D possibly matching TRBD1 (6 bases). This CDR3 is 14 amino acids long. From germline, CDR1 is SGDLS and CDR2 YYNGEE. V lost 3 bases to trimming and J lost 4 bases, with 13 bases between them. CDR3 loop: CASSDISRGETQYF. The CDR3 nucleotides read TGTGCCAGCAGCGATATTAGCAGGGGAGAGACCCAGTACTTC.

DNA for the CDR3: TGCGCCAGCAGCCAAGCACAGAAGAACACTGAAGCTTTCTTT. Protein sequence: CASSQAQKNTEAFF. The chain uses TRBV4-3 and TRBJ1-1; no clear D gene. This CDR3 is built from 14 residues. V was shortened by 1 base and J by 1 base, with 7 bases between the two germline ends. Germline-derived CDR1 and CDR2 are LGHNA and YSLEER.

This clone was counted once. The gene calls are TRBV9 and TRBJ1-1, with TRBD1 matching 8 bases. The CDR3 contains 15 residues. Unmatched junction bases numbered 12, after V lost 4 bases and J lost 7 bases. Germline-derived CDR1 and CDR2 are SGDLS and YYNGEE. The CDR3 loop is CASSPTQQGGVEAFF. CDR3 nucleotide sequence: TGTGCCAGCAGCCCTACCCAACAGGGGGGGGTTGAAGCTTTCTTT.

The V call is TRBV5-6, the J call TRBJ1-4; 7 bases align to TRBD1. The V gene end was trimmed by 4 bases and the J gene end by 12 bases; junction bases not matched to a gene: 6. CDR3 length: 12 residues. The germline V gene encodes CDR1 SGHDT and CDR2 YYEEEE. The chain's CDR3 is CASSLGQVELFF. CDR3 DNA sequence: TGTGCCAGCAGCCTCGGACAGGTTGAACTGTTTTTT.